What follows is one T cell receptor (beta chain) and its context. This record belongs to a study of control samples from healthy donors and cancer patients. Method: immunoSEQ multiplex PCR; TCRdb's copy keeps in-frame clones and lacks some. The sample lists 40,000 to 45,000 clones, approximately 70% occurring once. This sequence originates from a male donor with melanoma. Sequencing used formalin-fixed, paraffin-embedded tissue.

CDR3 bases: TGTGCCAGCAGCTTCCAGGGGGTCTCGGGCTACACCTTC. This gives the protein CASSFQGVSGYTF. The chain employs TRBV11-1 and TRBJ1-2, with TRBD1 identical over 7 bases. The CDR3 runs to 13 residues. The trim removed 3 bases at V and 8 bases at J, leaving 6 bases unmatched. Germline lookup yields CDR1 SGHAT and CDR2 FQDESV (reference sequence).